One and the same sample provided the 21 T cell receptor beta chains below, sequenced in a study of blood T cell repertoires in COVID-19. Assay used: immunoSEQ multiplex PCR; TCRdb lists only in-frame clones, some missing. The sample has about 60,000 clones, about 78% seen once. Sequencing was done on a sample of peripheral blood. The receptors were sampled from a man at least 80 years old with acute or convalescent COVID-19.

The J gene is TRBJ1-2, the V gene TRBV7-9; TRBD1 might be the D (5 bases). Looked up from germline, CDR1 is SEHNR and CDR2 is FQNEAQ (reference sequence). V shed 1 base and J shed 6 bases, with 12 bases lying between them. This CDR3 is built from 14 residues. CDR3 in DNA: TGTGCCAGCAGCTTAGGGGGCGTTTTCGATGGCTACACCTTC. This translates into CASSLGGVFDGYTF. Variable domain in full (rest from reference TRBV7-9 and TRBJ1-2): DTGVSQNPRHKITKRGQNVTFRCDPISEHNRLYWYRQTLGQGPEFLTYFQNEAQLEKSRLLSDRFSAERPKGSFSTLEIQRTEQGDSAMYLCASSLGGVFDGYTFGSGTRLTVV.

The V gene is TRBV7-6, the J gene TRBJ2-5; TRBD2 agrees at 9 bases. From germline, CDR1 is SGHVS and CDR2 FNYEAQ. CDR3 size: 16 residues. V shed 4 bases, J shed 0 bases, and the junction held 6 bases outside the gene matches. This chain's CDR3 is CASSSGTSLYQETQYF. The CDR3 bases are TGTGCCAGCAGCTCGGGGACTAGCCTGTACCAAGAGACCCAGTACTTC.

There are a few counts of this clone. V and J are TRBV24-1 and TRBJ1-2; D perhaps matches TRBD1 (5 bases). Trimming cost V 0 bases and J 7 bases, with 14 bases left between them. There are 15 residues in the CDR3. The germline CDR1 and CDR2 sequences are KGHDR and SFDVKD. CDR3 sequence reads: CATSDLYGGARGYTF. DNA for the CDR3: TGTGCCACCAGTGATTTGTATGGAGGGGCGCGTGGCTACACCTTC.

This chain joins TRBV27 and TRBJ2-7; TRBD1 agrees at 8 bases. This CDR3 region has 14 residues. Per the germline V gene, CDR1 is MNHEY and CDR2 is SMNVEV (reference sequence). V dropped 3 bases and J dropped 6; count of bases not matched to a gene: 7. CDR3 DNA sequence: TGTGCCAGCAGTTTTAGGACAGGGTCTGGCGAGCAGTACTTC. Protein: CASSFRTGSGEQYF.

This chain uses TRBV2 with TRBJ1-3; D ambiguous. There are 13 residues in the CDR3. V lost 6 bases and J 0 bases, leaving 6 bases between the germline ends. Germline CDR1 is SNHLY and CDR2 is FYNNEI. The CDR3 bases are TGTGCCAGCAGGTACAGCTCTGGAAACACCATATATTTT. Translation gives CASRYSSGNTIYF.

The V gene is TRBV5-1, the J gene TRBJ2-7, with a weak D call TRBD2 (5 bases). The length of the CDR3 is 15 residues. The V and J ends lost 5 bases and 0 bases respectively, with 15 bases between them. Germline V gene lookup returns CDR1 SGHRS and CDR2 YFSETQ. In nucleotides, the CDR3 is TGCGCCAGCAGTACTTCCGGGGAAATCTCCTACGAGCAGTACTTC. Amino acids: CASSTSGEISYEQYF.

V is TRBV5-4 and J is TRBJ2-1; the match to TRBD2 covers 13 bases. The CDR3 length is 15 residues. From germline, CDR1 is SGHNT and CDR2 YYREEE (reference sequence). Losses at the gene ends were 4 bases for V and 6 bases for J; bases not matched to a gene: 4. CDR3: CASSGLAGDPNEQFF. The CDR3 bases are TGTGCCAGCAGCGGACTAGCGGGAGATCCCAATGAGCAGTTCTTC.

This clone was recorded only once. The V call is TRBV3-1 (or the pseudogene TRBV3-2), the J call TRBJ1-1, with a tentative D call TRBD1 (6 bases). CDR3 length: 13 residues. V lost 0 bases to trimming and J lost 9 bases, with 11 bases between them. Germline CDR1 and CDR2: LGHDT and YNNKEL (reference sequence). CDR3 sequence reads: CASSQDSQGQAFF. CDR3 DNA sequence: TGTGCCAGCAGCCAAGATTCCCAGGGGCAAGCTTTCTTT.

A few counts support this clone. The chain has TRBV3-1 (or the pseudogene TRBV3-2) and TRBJ2-7, with TRBD1 matching 7 bases. This CDR3 spans 13 amino acids. V lost 4 bases, J lost 10 bases, and 10 bases stayed unmatched. Germline V gives CDR1 LGHDT, CDR2 YNNKEL (reference sequence). The CDR3 loop reads CASSPRQGSHQYF. The CDR3 coding sequence is TGTGCCAGCAGCCCAAGACAGGGCTCCCATCAGTACTTC.

This clone was found once. The V and J genes are TRBV2 and TRBJ2-3; 14 bases line up with TRBD2. V shed 8 bases, J shed 3 bases, and the junction held 4 bases outside the gene matches. Germline-derived CDR1 and CDR2 are SNHLY and FYNNEI. The CDR3 loop spans 15 amino acids. CDR3 sequence (DNA): TGTGCCAGCGGTGGACTAGCGGGAGGAACAGATACGCAGTATTTT. Protein product: CASGGLAGGTDTQYF. Full variable domain (remainder filled in from reference TRBV2 and TRBJ2-3): EPEVTQTPSHQVTQMGQEVILRCVPISNHLYFYWYRQILGQKVEFLVSFYNNEISEKSEIFDDQFSVERPDGSNFTLKIRSTKLEDSAMYFCASGGLAGGTDTQYFGPGTRLTVL.

The gene calls are TRBV4-1 and TRBJ1-6; 8 positions agree with TRBD1. The germline gives CDR1 MGHRA, CDR2 YSYEKL. V shed 4 bases, J shed 7 bases, and the junction held 6 bases outside the gene matches. The CDR3 runs to 15 residues. CDR3 loop: CASSPTQGGNSPLHF. CDR3 sequence (DNA): TGCGCCAGCAGCCCTACACAGGGGGGGAATTCACCCCTCCACTTT.

A few counts support this clone. V is TRBV21-1 and J is TRBJ1-1; no DNA check was done on the table's D call, TRBD1. TRBV21-1 is designated a pseudogene. The CDR3 sequence is 15 residues long. CDR3 sequence reads: CASSKRGHLNTEAFF. The CDR3 bases are TGTGCCAGCAGCAAACGGGGACACCTGAACACTGAAGCTTTCTTT.

The gene calls are TRBV5-4 and TRBJ2-3; maybe TRBD1 (6 bases). V was trimmed by 3 bases and J by 2 bases, leaving 7 bases between them. Germline assignment: CDR1 SGHNT and CDR2 YYREEE (reference sequence). There are 13 residues in the CDR3. Written as DNA, the CDR3 is TGTGCCAGCAGCTCAGGGGACACAGATACGCAGTATTTT. Its protein is CASSSGDTDTQYF.

This chain joins TRBV28 and TRBJ1-1, with 10 positions matching TRBD1. The CDR3 runs 17 residues. Per the germline V gene, CDR1 is MDHEN and CDR2 is SYDVKM. Trimming removed 2 bases from V and 0 bases from J; junction bases left unmatched: 6. CDR3 in amino acids: CASSLLPGTGVNTEAFF. The CDR3 nucleotides read TGTGCCAGCAGTTTACTCCCCGGGACAGGGGTGAACACTGAAGCTTTCTTT.

The CDR3 DNA reads TGTGCCAGCAAGACAGGGGATTACTATGGCTACACCTTC. It translates to CASKTGDYYGYTF. V and J are TRBV6-5 and TRBJ1-2, with 8 bases aligning to TRBD1. V was pared by 7 bases and J by 3 bases, with 4 bases of the junction left unmatched. CDR1 and CDR2 (germline): MNHEY, SVGAGI. The CDR3 spans 13 residues.

CDR3 sequence: CASSPSYNEQFF. The CDR3 DNA sequence: TGTGCCAGCAGTCCGTCCTACAATGAGCAGTTCTTC. The chain carries TRBV27 and TRBJ2-1; D gene ambiguous. V dropped 5 bases and J dropped 1 base, with 3 bases sitting between them. The CDR3 totals 12 residues. Germline CDR1 is MNHEY and CDR2 is SMNVEV (reference sequence).

This clone occurred once. The gene calls are TRBV18 and TRBJ2-3; 14 bases line up with TRBD2. The CDR3 extends over 16 amino acids. In germline, CDR1 is KGHSH, CDR2 LQKENI. Trimming cost V 3 bases and J 4 bases; bases outside gene matches: 3. The CDR3 sequence: CASSPSTSGGADTQYF. CDR3 in DNA: TGTGCCAGCTCACCCTCGACTAGCGGGGGGGCAGATACGCAGTATTTT.

This chain links TRBV5-1 with TRBJ2-2; the match to TRBD2 covers 7 bases. This CDR3 has 14 amino acids. CDR1 is SGHRS, CDR2 YFSETQ, per germline. Losses at the gene ends were 4 bases for V and 6 bases for J; bases not matched to a gene: 6. DNA of the CDR3: TGCGCCAGCAGCCTTAGCGGGTTCGCCGGGGAGCTGTTTTTT. Its translation: CASSLSGFAGELFF.

The V gene is TRBV10-3, the J gene TRBJ2-7; possible D gene TRBD2, 6 bases. Looked up from germline, CDR1 is ENHRY and CDR2 is SYGVKD. The V end was cut by 0 bases, the J end by 0 bases, with 9 bases between. The CDR3 totals 15 residues. CDR3 protein: CAISESGTASYEQYF. The CDR3 bases are TGTGCCATCAGTGAGTCAGGGACTGCCTCCTACGAGCAGTACTTC.

In this sample, this clone turned up once. The rearrangement uses TRBV29-1 and TRBJ2-7; D perhaps matches TRBD2 (5 bases). Germline CDR1 and CDR2: SQVTM and ANQGSEA. This CDR3 region has 12 residues. V was pared by 2 bases and J by 7 bases, with 12 bases between. CDR3 protein: CSVEWGSGEQYF. The CDR3 coding sequence is TGCAGCGTTGAATGGGGATCGGGGGAGCAGTACTTC.

The chain has TRBV5-1 and TRBJ2-6; 7 nucleotides match TRBD1. Germline V gives CDR1 SGHRS, CDR2 YFSETQ. V was clipped by 5 bases and J by 0 bases; unmatched bases: 2. This CDR3 spans 15 amino acids. CDR3 nucleotides: TGCGCCAGCAGAAGGGACAGCTCTGGGGCCAACGTCCTGACTTTC. Encoded protein: CASRRDSSGANVLTF.